This T cell receptor (beta chain) was documented in a study of control samples from healthy donors and cancer patients. Method: immunoSEQ multiplex PCR; TCRdb's copy keeps in-frame clones and lacks some. This sample carries about 150,000 clones, over 85% of them seen once, and the ten largest clones take roughly 5.7%. V shed 2 bases and J 4 bases; nucleotides not matched to a gene: 4. The CDR3 is 16 amino acids. The sequenced sample consisted of blood. The clonotype comes from a man aged 18 to 30 in good health. This chain links TRBV23-1 with TRBJ2-2, with 10 bases identical to TRBD1. TRBV23-1 is marked as an open reading frame, function uncertain. The CDR3: CASSQGQGVSTGELFF. The CDR3 DNA follows: TGCGCCAGCAGTCAAGGACAGGGGGTGAGCACCGGGGAGCTGTTTTTT.